This T cell receptor beta chain comes out of a study of blood T cell repertoires in COVID-19. Study details: The cDNA or gDNA used as material had been derived from T cells, B-cell-depleted T cells, or PBMCs.

Source study methods: The authors estimated nucleated cell counts from reference gene primer amplification. Assay: immunoSEQ multiplex PCR; the TCRdb copy retains only in-frame clones and omits some. V, J and clone size are taken as reported in that table, and D and trimming were inferred from the DNA itself. The sample records 99,000 or so clones, 84% being singletons. CDR1 and CDR2 from the germline V gene are SGHRS and YFSETQ. The ends were cut back, 3 bases at V and 0 bases at J, with 9 bases in the middle. The CDR3 covers 14 residues. The material sequenced was peripheral blood. The TCR comes from a man aged 55 to 69 with acute or convalescent COVID-19. V gene TRBV5-1 combines with J gene TRBJ1-1, with D maybe TRBD1 (5 bases). The CDR3, as DNA: TGCGCCAGCAGCTCGGGACTCGTGAACACTGAAGCTTTCTTT. Protein: CASSSGLVNTEAFF.